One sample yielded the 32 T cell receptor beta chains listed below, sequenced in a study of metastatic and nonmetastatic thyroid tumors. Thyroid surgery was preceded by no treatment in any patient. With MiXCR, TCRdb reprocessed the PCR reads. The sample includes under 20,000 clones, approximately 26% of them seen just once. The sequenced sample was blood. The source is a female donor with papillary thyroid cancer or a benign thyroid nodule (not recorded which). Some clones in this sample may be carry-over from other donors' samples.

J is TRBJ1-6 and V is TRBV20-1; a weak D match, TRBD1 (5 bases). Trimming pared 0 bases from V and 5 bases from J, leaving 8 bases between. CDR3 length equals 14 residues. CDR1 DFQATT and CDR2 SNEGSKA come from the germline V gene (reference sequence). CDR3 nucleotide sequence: TGCAGTGCTAGAGAGGGCAGGGATAATTCACCCCTCCACTTT. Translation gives CSAREGRDNSPLHF.

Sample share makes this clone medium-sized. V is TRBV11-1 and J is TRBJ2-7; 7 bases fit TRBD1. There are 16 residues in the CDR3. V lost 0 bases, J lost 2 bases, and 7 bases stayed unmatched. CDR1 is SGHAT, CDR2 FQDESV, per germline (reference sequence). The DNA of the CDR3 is TGTGCCAGCAGCTTAGCGACTGTAGGGGGCGCCTACGAGCAGTACTTC. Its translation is CASSLATVGGAYEQYF.

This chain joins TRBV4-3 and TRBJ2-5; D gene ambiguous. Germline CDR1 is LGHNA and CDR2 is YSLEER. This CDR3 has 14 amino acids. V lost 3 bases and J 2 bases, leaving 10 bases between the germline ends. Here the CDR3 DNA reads TGCGCCAGCAGCCAGGACCATACTCAAGAGACCCAGTACTTC. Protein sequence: CASSQDHTQETQYF.

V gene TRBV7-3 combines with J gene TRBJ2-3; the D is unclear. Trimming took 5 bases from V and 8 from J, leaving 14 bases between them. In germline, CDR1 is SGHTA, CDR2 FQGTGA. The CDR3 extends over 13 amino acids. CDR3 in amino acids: CASSAQERSTQYF. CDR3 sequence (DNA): TGTGCCAGCAGCGCCCAGGAGAGGAGTACGCAGTATTTT.

Here the CDR3 DNA reads TGTGCCAGCAAGGGACAGGTGAACACTGAAGCTTTCTTT. Translated, it gives CASKGQVNTEAFF. The chain joins TRBV27 to TRBJ1-1; 8 bases agree with TRBD1. The trim removed 7 bases at V and 0 bases at J, leaving 1 base unmatched. The CDR3 totals 13 residues. Germline V gene lookup returns CDR1 MNHEY and CDR2 SMNVEV (reference sequence).

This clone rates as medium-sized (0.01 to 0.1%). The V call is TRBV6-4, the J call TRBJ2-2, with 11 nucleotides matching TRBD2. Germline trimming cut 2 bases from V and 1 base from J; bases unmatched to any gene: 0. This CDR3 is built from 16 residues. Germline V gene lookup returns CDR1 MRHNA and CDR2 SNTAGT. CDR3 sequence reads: CASSDGTSGNTGELFF. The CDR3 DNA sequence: TGTGCCAGCAGTGACGGGACTAGCGGGAACACCGGGGAGCTGTTTTTT.

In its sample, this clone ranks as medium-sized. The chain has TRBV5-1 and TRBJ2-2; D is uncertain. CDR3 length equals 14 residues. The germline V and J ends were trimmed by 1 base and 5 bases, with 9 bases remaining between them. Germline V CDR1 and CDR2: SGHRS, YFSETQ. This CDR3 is CASSLYGPTGELFF. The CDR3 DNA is TGCGCCAGCAGCTTGTATGGGCCGACCGGGGAGCTGTTTTTT.

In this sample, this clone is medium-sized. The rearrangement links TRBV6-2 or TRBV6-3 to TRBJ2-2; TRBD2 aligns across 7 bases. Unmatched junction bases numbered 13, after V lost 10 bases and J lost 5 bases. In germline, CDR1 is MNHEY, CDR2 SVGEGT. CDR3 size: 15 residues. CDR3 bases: TGTGCCATCAACATGGCGGGAGCGGGGACCGGGGAGCTGTTTTTT. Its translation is CAINMAGAGTGELFF.

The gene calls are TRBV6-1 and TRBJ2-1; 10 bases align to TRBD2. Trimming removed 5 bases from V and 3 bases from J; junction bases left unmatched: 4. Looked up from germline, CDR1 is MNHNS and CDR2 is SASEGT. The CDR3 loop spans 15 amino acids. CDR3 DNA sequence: TGTGCCAGCAGTAGAATAGCGGGAGGCTACAATGAGCAGTTCTTC. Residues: CASSRIAGGYNEQFF.

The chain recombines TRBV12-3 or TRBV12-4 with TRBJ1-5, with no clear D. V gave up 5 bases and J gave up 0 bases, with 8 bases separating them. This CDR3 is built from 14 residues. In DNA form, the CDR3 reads TGTGCCAGCAGTCGCGGCGTTAGCAATCAGCCCCAGCATTTT. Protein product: CASSRGVSNQPQHF.

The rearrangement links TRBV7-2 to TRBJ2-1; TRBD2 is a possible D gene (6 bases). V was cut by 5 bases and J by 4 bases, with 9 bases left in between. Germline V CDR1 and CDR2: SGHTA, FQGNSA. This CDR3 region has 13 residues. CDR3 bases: TGTGCCAGCAGCAAGGGACTGTACAATGAGCAGTTCTTC. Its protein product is CASSKGLYNEQFF.

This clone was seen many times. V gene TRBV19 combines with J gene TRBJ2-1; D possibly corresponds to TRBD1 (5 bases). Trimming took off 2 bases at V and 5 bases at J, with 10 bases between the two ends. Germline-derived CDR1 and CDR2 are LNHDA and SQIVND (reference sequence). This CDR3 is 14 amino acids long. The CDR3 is CASSIITGDNEQFF. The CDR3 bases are TGTGCCAGTAGTATAATCACAGGTGACAATGAGCAGTTCTTC.

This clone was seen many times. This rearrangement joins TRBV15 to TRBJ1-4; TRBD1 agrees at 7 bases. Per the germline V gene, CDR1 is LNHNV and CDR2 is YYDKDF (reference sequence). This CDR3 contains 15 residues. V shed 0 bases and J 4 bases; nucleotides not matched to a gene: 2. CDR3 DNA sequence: TGTGCCACCAGCAGAGAGGGACAGATTAATGAAAAACTGTTTTTT. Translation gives CATSREGQINEKLFF.

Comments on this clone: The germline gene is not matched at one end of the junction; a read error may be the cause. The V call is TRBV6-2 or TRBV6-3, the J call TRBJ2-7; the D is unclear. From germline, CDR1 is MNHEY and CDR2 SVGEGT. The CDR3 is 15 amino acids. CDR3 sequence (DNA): TGTGCCAGCAGTTACTTTCTAGGTGGCCCCGGCGAGCAATACTTC. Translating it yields CASSYFLGGPGEQYF.

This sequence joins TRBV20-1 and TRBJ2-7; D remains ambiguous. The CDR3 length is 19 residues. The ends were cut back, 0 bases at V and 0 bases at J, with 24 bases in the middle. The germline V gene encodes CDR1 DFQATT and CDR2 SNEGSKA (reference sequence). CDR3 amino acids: CSARDRGFSNPRSSYEQYF. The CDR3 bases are TGCAGTGCTAGAGATCGTGGGTTTAGTAACCCAAGGAGCTCCTACGAGCAGTACTTC.

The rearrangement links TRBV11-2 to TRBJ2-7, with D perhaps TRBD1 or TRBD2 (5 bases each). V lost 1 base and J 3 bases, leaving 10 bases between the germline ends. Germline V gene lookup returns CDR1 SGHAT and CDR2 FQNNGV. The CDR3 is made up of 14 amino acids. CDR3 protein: CASSLVEGRYEQYF. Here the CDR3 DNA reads TGTGCCAGCAGCTTAGTCGAGGGGCGCTACGAGCAGTACTTC.

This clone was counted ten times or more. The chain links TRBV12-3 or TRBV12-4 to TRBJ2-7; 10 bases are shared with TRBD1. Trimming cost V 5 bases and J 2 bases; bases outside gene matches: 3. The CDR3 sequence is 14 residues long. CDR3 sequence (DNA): TGTGCCAGCAGTCCGGGGACAGGGGCCTACGAGCAGTACTTC. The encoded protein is CASSPGTGAYEQYF.

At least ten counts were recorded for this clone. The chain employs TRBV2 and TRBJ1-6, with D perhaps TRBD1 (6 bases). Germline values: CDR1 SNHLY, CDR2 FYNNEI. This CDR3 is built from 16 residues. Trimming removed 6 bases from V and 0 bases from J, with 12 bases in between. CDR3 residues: CASRGQTSSYNSPLHF. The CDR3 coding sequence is TGTGCCAGCAGAGGACAGACGAGCTCCTATAATTCACCCCTCCACTTT. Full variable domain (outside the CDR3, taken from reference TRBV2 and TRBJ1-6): EPEVTQTPSHQVTQMGQEVILRCVPISNHLYFYWYRQILGQKVEFLVSFYNNEISEKSEIFDDQFSVERPDGSNFTLKIRSTKLEDSAMYFCASRGQTSSYNSPLHFGNGTRLTVT.

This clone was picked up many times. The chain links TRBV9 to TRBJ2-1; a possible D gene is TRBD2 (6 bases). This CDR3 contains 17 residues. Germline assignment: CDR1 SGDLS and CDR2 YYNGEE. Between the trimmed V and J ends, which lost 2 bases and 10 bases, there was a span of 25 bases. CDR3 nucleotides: TGTGCCAGCAGCGTTTCCCCTACACTAGGAGGGACGGGCGAGCAGTTCTTC. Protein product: CASSVSPTLGGTGEQFF.

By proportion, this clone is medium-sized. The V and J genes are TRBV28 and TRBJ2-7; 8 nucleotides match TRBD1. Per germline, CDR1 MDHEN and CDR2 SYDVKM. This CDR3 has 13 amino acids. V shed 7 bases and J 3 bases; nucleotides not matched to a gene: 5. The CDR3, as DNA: TGTGCCAGCACAAGGACAGGGTTCTACGAGCAGTACTTC. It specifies CASTRTGFYEQYF.

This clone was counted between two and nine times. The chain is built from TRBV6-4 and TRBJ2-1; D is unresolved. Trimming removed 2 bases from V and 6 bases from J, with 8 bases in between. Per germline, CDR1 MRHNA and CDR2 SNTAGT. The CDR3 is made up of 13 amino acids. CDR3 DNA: TGTGCCAGCAGTGACGGGAAAACCAATGAGCAGTTCTTC. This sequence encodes CASSDGKTNEQFF.

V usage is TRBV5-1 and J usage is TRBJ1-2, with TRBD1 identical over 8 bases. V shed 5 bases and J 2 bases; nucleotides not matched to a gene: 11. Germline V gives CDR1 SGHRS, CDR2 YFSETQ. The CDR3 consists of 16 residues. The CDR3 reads CASSRSGQANNYGYTF. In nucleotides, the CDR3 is TGCGCCAGCAGTCGATCGGGACAGGCGAACAACTATGGCTACACCTTC.

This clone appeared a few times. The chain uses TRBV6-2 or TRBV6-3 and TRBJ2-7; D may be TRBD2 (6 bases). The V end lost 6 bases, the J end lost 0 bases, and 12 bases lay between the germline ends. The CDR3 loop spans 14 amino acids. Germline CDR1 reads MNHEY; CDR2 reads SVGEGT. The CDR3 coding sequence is TGTGCCAGCAGCACTAGCTATTCCTCCTACGAGCAGTACTTC. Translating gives CASSTSYSSYEQYF.

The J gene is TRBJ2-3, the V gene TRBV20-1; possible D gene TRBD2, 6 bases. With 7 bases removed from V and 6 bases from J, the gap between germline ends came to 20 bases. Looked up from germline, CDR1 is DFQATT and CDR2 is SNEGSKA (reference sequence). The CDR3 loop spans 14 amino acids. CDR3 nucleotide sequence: TGCAGTGGGGCGGGATCCCGAACACTCGATACGCAGTATTTT. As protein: CSGAGSRTLDTQYF.

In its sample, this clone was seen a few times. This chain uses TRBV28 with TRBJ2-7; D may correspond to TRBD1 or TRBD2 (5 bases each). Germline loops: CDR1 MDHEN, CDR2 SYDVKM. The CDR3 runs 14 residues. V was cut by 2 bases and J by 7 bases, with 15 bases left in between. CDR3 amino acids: CASSLDVVGEEQYF. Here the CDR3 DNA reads TGTGCCAGCAGTTTAGATGTGGTGGGGGAGGAGCAGTACTTC. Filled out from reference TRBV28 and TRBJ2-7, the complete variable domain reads DVKVTQSSRYLVKRTGEKVFLECVQDMDHENMFWYRQDPGLGLRLIYFSYDVKMKEKGDIPEGYSVSREKKERFSLILESASTNQTSMYLCASSLDVVGEEQYFGPGTRLTVT.

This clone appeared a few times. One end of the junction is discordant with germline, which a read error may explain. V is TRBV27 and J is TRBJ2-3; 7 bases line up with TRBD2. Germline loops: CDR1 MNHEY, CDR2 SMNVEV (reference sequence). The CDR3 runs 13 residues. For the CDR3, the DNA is TGTGCCAGCAGCCCGACTAGCCCCGATACTCAGTATTTT. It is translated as CASSPTSPDTQYF.

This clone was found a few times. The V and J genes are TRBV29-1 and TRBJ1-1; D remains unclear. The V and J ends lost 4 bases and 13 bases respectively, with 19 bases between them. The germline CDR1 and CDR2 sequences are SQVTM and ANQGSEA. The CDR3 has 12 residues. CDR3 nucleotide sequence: TGCAGCGTTGGTGGGGAAAGGGTGGAGGATTTCTTT. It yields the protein CSVGGERVEDFF. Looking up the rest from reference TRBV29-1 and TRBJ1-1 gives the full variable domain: SAVISQKPSRDICQRGTSLTIQCQVDSQVTMMFWYRQQPGQSLTLIATANQGSEATYESGFVIDKFPISRPNLTFSTLTVSNMSPEDSSIYLCSVGGERVEDFFGQGTRLTVV.

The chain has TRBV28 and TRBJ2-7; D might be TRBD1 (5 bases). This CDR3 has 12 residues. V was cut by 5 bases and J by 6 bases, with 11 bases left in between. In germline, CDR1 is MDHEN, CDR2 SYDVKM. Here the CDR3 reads CASSTPGIEQYF. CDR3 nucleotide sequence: TGTGCCAGCAGTACACCAGGGATCGAGCAGTACTTC.

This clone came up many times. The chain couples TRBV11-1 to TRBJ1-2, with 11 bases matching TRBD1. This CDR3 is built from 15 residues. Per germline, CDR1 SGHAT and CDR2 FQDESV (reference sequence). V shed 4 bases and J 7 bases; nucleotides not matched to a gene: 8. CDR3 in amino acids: CASSSPGQGDSGYTF. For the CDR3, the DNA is TGTGCCAGCAGCTCCCCGGGACAGGGGGACTCTGGCTACACCTTC.

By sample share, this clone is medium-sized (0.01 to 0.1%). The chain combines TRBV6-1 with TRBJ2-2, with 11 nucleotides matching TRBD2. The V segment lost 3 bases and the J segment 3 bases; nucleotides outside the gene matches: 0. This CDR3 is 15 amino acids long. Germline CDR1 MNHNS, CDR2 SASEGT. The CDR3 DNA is TGTGCCAGCAGTGATAGCGGGAGGGACACCGGGGAGCTGTTTTTT. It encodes CASSDSGRDTGELFF.

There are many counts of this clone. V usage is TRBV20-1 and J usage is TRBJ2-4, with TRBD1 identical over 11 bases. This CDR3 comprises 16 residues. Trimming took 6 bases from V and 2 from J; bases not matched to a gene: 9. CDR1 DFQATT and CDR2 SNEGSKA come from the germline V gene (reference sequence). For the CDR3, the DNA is TGCAGTGCGAGACCGGGACAGGGGGAGACCAAAAACATTCAGTACTTC. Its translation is CSARPGQGETKNIQYF.

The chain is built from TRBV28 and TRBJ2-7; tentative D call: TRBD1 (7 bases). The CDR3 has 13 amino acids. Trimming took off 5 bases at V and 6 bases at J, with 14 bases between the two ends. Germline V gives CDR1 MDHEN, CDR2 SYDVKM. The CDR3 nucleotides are TGTGCCAGCAGTCGACAGGGACTTTCCGAGCAGTACTTC. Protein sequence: CASSRQGLSEQYF.